This T cell receptor (beta chain) appears in the sequencing data of a study of Tregs in tolerant kidney transplant recipients. Generated by immunoSEQ multiplex PCR, the TCRdb table keeps only in-frame clones and is missing some. The sample lists roughly 68,000 clones, 84% occurring once. The sample was CD4+ T cells from blood. The receptor comes from a human donor in good health.

CDR3 protein: CASRGTGMEYEQYF. The CDR3 DNA reads as TGTGCCAGCAGGGGAACAGGAATGGAGTACGAGCAGTACTTC. The rearrangement links TRBV27 to TRBJ2-7; maybe TRBD1 (5 bases). There are 14 residues in the CDR3. Germline V gene sequence: CDR1 MNHEY, CDR2 SMNVEV (reference sequence). The V end lost 6 bases, the J end lost 4 bases, and 16 bases lay between the germline ends.